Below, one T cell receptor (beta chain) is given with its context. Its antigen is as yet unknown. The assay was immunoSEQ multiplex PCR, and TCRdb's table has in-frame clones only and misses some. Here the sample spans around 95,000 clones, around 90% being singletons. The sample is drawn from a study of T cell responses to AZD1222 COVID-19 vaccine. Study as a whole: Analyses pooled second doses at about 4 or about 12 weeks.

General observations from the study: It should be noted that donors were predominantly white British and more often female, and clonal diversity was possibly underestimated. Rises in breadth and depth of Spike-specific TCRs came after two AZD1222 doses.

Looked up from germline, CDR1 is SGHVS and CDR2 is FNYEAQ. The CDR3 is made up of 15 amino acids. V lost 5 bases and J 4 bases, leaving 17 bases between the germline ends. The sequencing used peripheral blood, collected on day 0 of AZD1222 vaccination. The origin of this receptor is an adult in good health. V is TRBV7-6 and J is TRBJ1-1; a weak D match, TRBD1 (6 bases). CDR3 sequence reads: CASSHPPGGGTEAFF. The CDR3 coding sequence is TGTGCCAGCAGCCACCCCCCGGGGGGCGGCACTGAAGCTTTCTTT.